These T cell receptor beta chains were read from a single sample in a study of blood T cell repertoires in COVID-19. Some clones are missing from TCRdb's copy, which holds only in-frame ones; the method was immunoSEQ multiplex PCR. This sample yields tens of thousands of clones, of which roughly 86% are seen a single time; roughly 8% belongs to the top ten. Sequenced: peripheral blood. Receptors were obtained from a man between 50 and 59 years old with active COVID-19. Both conserved end residues are part of each CDR3. The D gene is left open where the match is weak. Clone size, where shown, is once, few, many, or a class for clones that have expanded.

clone_size	v_call	j_call	d_call	cdr3_aa	cdr3_nt
NA	TRBV2	TRBJ1-5	NA	CASSESVGAGQPQHF	TGTGCCAGCAGTGAATCGGTGGGCGCGGGGCAGCCCCAGCATTTT
NA	TRBV18	TRBJ1-1	NA	CASSPLLPGAFF	TGTGCCAGCTCACCCCTATTACCGGGAGCTTTCTTT
NA	TRBV28	TRBJ1-1	NA	CASSVGGLGTEAFF	TGTGCCAGCAGTGTCGGGGGGCTAGGCACTGAAGCTTTCTTT
few	TRBV5-4	TRBJ2-2	TRBD2	CASSFGLAGNTGELFF	TGTGCCAGCAGCTTCGGACTAGCGGGGAACACCGGGGAGCTGTTTTTT
NA	TRBV19	TRBJ2-3	NA	CASSIAGSSTDTQYF	TGTGCCAGTAGTATTGCGGGCTCTAGCACAGATACGCAGTATTTT
NA	TRBV30	TRBJ2-7	NA	CAWSVPRGGRNYEQYF	TGTGCCTGGAGTGTACCTCGTGGAGGGAGGAATTACGAGCAGTACTTC
few	TRBV19	TRBJ2-3	NA	CASSSRSRDTQYF	TGTGCCAGTAGTTCTCGGAGCCGAGATACGCAGTATTTT
NA	TRBV28	TRBJ2-2	TRBD1	CASGTGGTGELFF	TGTGCCAGCGGGACAGGGGGCACCGGGGAGCTGTTTTTT
NA	TRBV3-1/TRBV3-2	TRBJ2-3	TRBD2	CASSRTSGLDTQYF	TGTGCCAGCAGCCGGACTAGCGGGTTGGATACGCAGTATTTT
NA	TRBV2	TRBJ2-2	TRBD2	CASAGDVTGELFF	TGTGCCAGCGCGGGAGATGTTACCGGGGAGCTGTTTTTT
NA	TRBV7-3	TRBJ1-1	TRBD1	CASFGTGVNTEAFF	TGTGCCAGCTTCGGGACAGGGGTGAACACTGAAGCTTTCTTT
NA	TRBV7-2	TRBJ2-6	NA	CASTVSRSGANVLTF	TGTGCCAGCACCGTCAGTCGCTCTGGGGCCAACGTCCTGACTTTC
NA	TRBV28	TRBJ1-2	NA	CASSLGGTGVYGYTF	TGTGCCAGCAGTTTAGGTGGGACGGGAGTCTATGGCTACACCTTC
NA	TRBV28	TRBJ1-1	NA	CASSLWGETAEAFF	TGTGCCAGCAGTTTATGGGGCGAGACCGCTGAAGCTTTCTTT
NA	TRBV28	TRBJ2-3	TRBD2	CASSLISGTSPDTQYF	TGTGCCAGCAGTTTAATTTCAGGGACTAGTCCAGATACGCAGTATTTT
NA	TRBV4-3	TRBJ1-3	TRBD1	CASSLHPKTGGLLKWGNTIYF	TGCGCCAGCAGCCTCCACCCGAAGACAGGGGGTTTGTTAAAGTGGGGAAACACCATATATTTT
NA	TRBV28	TRBJ1-1	NA	CASSFPPGRVANTEAFF	TGTGCCAGCAGTTTTCCCCCGGGCAGGGTGGCGAACACTGAAGCTTTCTTT
once	TRBV5-1	TRBJ1-2	TRBD1	CASSYITSLQGTSPYGYTF	TGCGCCAGCAGCTATATAACCTCTTTACAGGGGACCTCGCCCTATGGCTACACCTTC
NA	TRBV5-8	TRBJ1-3	NA	CASSFISGNTIYF	TGTGCCAGCAGCTTTATCTCTGGAAACACCATATATTTT
NA	TRBV30	TRBJ2-3	TRBD2	CAWSLLAGVLTDTQYF	TGTGCCTGGAGTCTTCTAGCGGGAGTTCTCACAGATACGCAGTATTTT
NA	TRBV9	TRBJ2-2	TRBD1	CASSANPGTGVGTGELFF	TGTGCCAGCAGCGCTAACCCAGGGACAGGGGTGGGCACCGGGGAGCTGTTTTTT
NA	TRBV6-1	TRBJ2-6	NA	CASSDGGAGANVLTF	TGTGCCAGCAGTGATGGAGGAGCCGGGGCCAACGTCCTGACTTTC
once	TRBV5-4	TRBJ2-5	TRBD2	CASGGKTRGGETQYF	TGTGCCAGCGGCGGGAAGACCCGGGGGGGAGAGACCCAGTACTTC
NA	TRBV5-1	TRBJ2-1	NA	CASSLVAPTYNEQFF	TGCGCCAGCAGCTTGGTAGCGCCTACCTACAATGAGCAGTTCTTC
NA	TRBV6-5	TRBJ2-2	NA	CASSYGGINTGELFF	TGTGCCAGCAGTTACGGCGGGATTAACACCGGGGAGCTGTTTTTT
few	TRBV2	TRBJ2-7	NA	CASSYSQGTGYEQYF	TGTGCCAGCAGTTATAGCCAGGGGACGGGGTACGAGCAGTACTTC
few	TRBV24-1	TRBJ2-7	NA	CATSQGNTYEQYF	TGTGCCACCTCCCAGGGGAACACCTACGAGCAGTACTTC
NA	TRBV9	TRBJ1-2	TRBD1	CASSNSPQGAPDYGYTF	TGTGCCAGCAGCAACTCCCCACAGGGGGCGCCGGACTATGGCTACACCTTC
NA	TRBV6-4	TRBJ2-3	TRBD2	CASSELAGGRTDTQYF	TGTGCCAGCAGTGAACTAGCGGGGGGACGCACAGATACGCAGTATTTT
NA	TRBV18	TRBJ2-1	TRBD2	CASSPSSGGGNEQFF	TGTGCCAGCTCACCCTCTAGCGGGGGGGGGAATGAGCAGTTCTTC
NA	TRBV28	TRBJ2-2	NA	CASSLTGPGELFF	TGTGCCAGCAGTTTAACAGGGCCTGGGGAGCTGTTTTTT
NA	TRBV6-6	TRBJ1-5	NA	CASSYTREASNQPQHF	TGTGCCAGCAGTTACACTCGGGAGGCTAGCAATCAGCCCCAGCATTTT
few	TRBV9	TRBJ2-2	NA	CASSLDGAAGELFF	TGTGCCAGCAGCCTCGATGGGGCGGCCGGGGAGCTGTTTTTT
NA	TRBV11-3	TRBJ2-7	NA	CASSLGRGSYEQYF	TGTGCCAGCAGCTTAGGTCGGGGGTCCTACGAGCAGTACTTC
NA	TRBV5-4	TRBJ2-2	TRBD2	CASSGGTSGTGELFF	TGTGCCAGCAGCGGCGGGACTAGTGGCACCGGGGAGCTGTTTTTT
NA	TRBV7-2	TRBJ1-2	NA	CASWGGRENYGYTF	TGTGCCAGCTGGGGGGGGCGGGAAAACTATGGCTACACCTTC